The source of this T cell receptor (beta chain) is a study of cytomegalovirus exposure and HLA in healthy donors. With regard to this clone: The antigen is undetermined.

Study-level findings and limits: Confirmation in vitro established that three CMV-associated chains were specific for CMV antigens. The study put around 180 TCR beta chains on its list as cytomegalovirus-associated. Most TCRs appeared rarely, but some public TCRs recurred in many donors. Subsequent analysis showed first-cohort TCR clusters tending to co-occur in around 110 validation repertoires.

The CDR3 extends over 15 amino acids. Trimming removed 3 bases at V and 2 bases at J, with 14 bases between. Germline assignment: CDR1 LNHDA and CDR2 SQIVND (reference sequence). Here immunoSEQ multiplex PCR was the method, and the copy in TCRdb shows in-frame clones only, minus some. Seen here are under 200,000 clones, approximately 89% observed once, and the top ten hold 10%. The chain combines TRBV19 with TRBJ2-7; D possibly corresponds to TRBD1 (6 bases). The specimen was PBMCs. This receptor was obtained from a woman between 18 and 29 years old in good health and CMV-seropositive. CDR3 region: CASSIDTGQPYEQYF. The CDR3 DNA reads TGTGCCAGTAGTATCGATACCGGACAGCCCTACGAGCAGTACTTC.